This T cell receptor (beta chain) emerged from a study of beta chain features in type 1 diabetes. Study-wide background: Cell yields, gender and age were similar in healthy donors and patients.

Expressed TCRB transcripts were sequenced because the isolated RNA had all been reverse transcribed beforehand. Using immunoSEQ multiplex PCR, the repertoire was profiled, and TCRdb retains in-frame clones only, with some absent. The sample records around 310,000 clones, roughly 13% being singletons. The sample holds a few counts of this clone. The antigen is undetermined. V lost 2 bases and J lost 3, with 11 bases in between. The CDR3 has 15 amino acids. Germline values: CDR1 MNHEY, CDR2 SMNVEV (reference sequence). Sorted cells reached over 95% purity in every population. Study-wide points: cDNA-based sequencing might over-represent cells highly expressing TCR. More deletions and fewer insertions at VDJ junctions were found in patients with type 1 diabetes. All four CD4+ subsets of Type 1 diabetes patients contained TCRB CDR3s that were moderately but significantly shorter.

Sequenced: naive CD4+ T cells from blood. V and J are TRBV27 and TRBJ1-5; D is uncertain. The sequence was obtained from a woman aged 18-35 years with type 1 diabetes. The CDR3 loop reads CASSLGHSYNQPQHF. The DNA of the CDR3 is TGTGCCAGCAGTTTAGGTCACAGCTACAATCAGCCCCAGCATTTT.